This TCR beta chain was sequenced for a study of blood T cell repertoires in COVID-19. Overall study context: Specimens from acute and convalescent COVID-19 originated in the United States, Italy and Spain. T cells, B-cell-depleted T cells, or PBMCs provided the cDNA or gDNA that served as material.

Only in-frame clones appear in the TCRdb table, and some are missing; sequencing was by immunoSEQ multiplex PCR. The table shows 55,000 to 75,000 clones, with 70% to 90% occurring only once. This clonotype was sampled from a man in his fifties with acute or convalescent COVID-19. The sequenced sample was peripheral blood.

This chain's CDR3 is CASSLFDSETEAFF. The CDR3 nucleotides are TGCGCCAGCAGCTTGTTCGACAGTGAAACTGAAGCTTTCTTT. The rearrangement links TRBV5-1 to TRBJ1-1, with a tentative D call TRBD1 (5 bases). Trimming shortened V by 1 base and J by 5 bases, and 12 bases separated the two germline ends. Germline CDR1 reads SGHRS; CDR2 reads YFSETQ. This CDR3 has 14 amino acids.